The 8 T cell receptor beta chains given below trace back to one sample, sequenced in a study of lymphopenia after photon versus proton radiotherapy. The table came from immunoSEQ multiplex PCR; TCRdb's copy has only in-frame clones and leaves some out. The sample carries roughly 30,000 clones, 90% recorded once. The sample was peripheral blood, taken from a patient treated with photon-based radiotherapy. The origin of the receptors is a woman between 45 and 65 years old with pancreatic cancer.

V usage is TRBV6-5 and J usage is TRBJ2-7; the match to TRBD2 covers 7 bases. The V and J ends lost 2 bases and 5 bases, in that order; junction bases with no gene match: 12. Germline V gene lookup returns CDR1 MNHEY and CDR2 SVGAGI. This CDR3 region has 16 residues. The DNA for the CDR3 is TGTGCCAGCAGTTACGGCCGGGAGGCGGTGGGCCACGAGCAGTACTTC. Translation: CASSYGREAVGHEQYF.

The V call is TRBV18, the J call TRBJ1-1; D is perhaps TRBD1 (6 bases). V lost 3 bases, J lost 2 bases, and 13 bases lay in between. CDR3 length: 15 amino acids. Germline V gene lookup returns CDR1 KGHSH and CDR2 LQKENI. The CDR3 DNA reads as TGTGCCAGCTCACCTCCGGGACAACAAAACACTGAAGCTTTCTTT. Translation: CASSPPGQQNTEAFF.

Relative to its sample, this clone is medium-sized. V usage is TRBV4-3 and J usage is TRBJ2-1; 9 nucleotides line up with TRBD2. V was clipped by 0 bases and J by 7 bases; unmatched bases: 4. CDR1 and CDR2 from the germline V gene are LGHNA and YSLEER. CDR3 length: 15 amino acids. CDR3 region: CASSQDSGSRNEQFF. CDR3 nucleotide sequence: TGCGCCAGCAGCCAAGATAGCGGGAGCAGGAATGAGCAGTTCTTC.

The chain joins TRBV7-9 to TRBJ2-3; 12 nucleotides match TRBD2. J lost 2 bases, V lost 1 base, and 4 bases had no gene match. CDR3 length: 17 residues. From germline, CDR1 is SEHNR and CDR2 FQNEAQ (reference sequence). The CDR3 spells CASSLGLAGVDTDTQYF. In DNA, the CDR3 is TGTGCCAGCAGCTTAGGACTAGCGGGAGTAGACACAGATACGCAGTATTTT.

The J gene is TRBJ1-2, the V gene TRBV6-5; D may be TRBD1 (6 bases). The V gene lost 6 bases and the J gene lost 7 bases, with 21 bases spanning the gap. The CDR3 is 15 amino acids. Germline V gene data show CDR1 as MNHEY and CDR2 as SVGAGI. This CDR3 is CASRDTGTLSGGYTF. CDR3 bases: TGTGCCAGCAGAGACACAGGGACGTTATCGGGTGGCTACACCTTC.

The DNA for the CDR3 is TGTGCCAGTAGTATAGCGGTAGGCAATCAGCCCCAGCATTTT. This codes for CASSIAVGNQPQHF. The chain is built from TRBV19 and TRBJ1-5; D uncertain. This CDR3 comprises 14 residues. Germline-derived CDR1 and CDR2 are LNHDA and SQIVND (reference sequence). Trimming cost V 1 base and J 2 bases, with 6 bases left between them.

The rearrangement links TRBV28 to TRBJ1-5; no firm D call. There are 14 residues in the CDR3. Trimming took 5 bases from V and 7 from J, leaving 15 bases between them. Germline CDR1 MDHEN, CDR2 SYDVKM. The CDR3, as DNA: TGTGCCAGCAGTAACACCCCTCGCGGGCAGCCCCAGCATTTT. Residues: CASSNTPRGQPQHF.

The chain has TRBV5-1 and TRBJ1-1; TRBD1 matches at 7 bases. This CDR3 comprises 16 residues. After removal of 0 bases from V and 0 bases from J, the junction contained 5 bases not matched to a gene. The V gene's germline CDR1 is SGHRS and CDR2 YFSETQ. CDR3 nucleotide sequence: TGCGCCAGCAGCTTGGCAACAGGGGTGATGAACACTGAAGCTTTCTTT. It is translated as CASSLATGVMNTEAFF. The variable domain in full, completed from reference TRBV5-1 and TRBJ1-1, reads KAGVTQTPRYLIKTRGQQVTLSCSPISGHRSVSWYQQTPGQGLQFLFEYFSETQRNKGNFPGRFSGRQFSNSRSEMNVSTLELGDSALYLCASSLATGVMNTEAFFGQGTRLTVV.